Detailed here is one T cell receptor beta chain. Original processing methods: Amplified reference gene primers provided the basis for estimating nucleated cell counts. Data came from immunoSEQ multiplex PCR; TCRdb stores just in-frame clones and leaves some out. V, J and clone size reflect that table, while D and trimming were determined from the DNA. The sample holds about 100,000 clones, about 80% seen once. This sample stems from a study of blood T cell repertoires in COVID-19. Study context: Samples of COVID-19 (acute and convalescent) were obtained from the United States, Italy and Spain. Sources were T cells, B-cell-depleted T cells, or PBMCs; the material itself was cDNA or gDNA.

Per germline, CDR1 SGDLS and CDR2 YYNGEE. V shed 2 bases, J shed 0 bases, and the junction held 1 base outside the gene matches. The CDR3 length is 16 residues. The source material was peripheral blood. The receptor was isolated from a man aged 70-80 years with active or convalescent COVID-19. The genes are TRBV9 and TRBJ2-2; 10 bases map to TRBD2. The DNA of the CDR3 is TGTGCCAGCAGCGTTAGCGGGGGGTCGAACACCGGGGAGCTGTTTTTT. This encodes CASSVSGGSNTGELFF. Looking up the rest from reference TRBV9 and TRBJ2-2 gives the full variable domain: DSGVTQTPKHLITATGQRVTLRCSPRSGDLSVYWYQQSLDQGLQFLIQYYNGEERAKGNILERFSAQQFPDLHSELNLSSLELGDSALYFCASSVSGGSNTGELFFGEGSRLTVL.